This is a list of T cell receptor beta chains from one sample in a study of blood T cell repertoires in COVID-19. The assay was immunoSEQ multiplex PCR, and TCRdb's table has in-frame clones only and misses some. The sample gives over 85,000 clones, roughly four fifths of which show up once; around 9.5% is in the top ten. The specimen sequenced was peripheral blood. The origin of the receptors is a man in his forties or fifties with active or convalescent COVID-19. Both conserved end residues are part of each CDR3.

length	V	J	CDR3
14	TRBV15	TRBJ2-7	CATSIGHRAYEQYF
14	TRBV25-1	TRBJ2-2	CASSDRVNTGELFF
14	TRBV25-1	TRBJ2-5	CASSGQEVQRTQYF
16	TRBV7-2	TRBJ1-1	CASSLAGTVLNTEAFF
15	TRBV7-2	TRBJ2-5	CASSVGQGRQETQYF
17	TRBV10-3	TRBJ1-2	CAISEFSPGQGSYGYTF
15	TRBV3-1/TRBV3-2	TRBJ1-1	CASSQQQGVNTEAFF
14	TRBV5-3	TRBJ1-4	CARSLGSPPEKLFF
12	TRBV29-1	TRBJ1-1	CSEGQGGTEAFF
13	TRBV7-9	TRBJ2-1	CASSFIQSDEQFF
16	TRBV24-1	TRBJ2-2	CATSDPRTGDTGELFF
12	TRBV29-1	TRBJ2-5	CSVENSQETQYF
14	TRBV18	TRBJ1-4	CASSPPQGDEKLFF
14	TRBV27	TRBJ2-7	CASSFSDRGSEQYF
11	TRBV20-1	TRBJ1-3	CSATVAATIYF
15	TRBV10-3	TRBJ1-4	CAISEGQATNEKLFF
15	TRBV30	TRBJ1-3	CAWSVWGTAGNTIYF
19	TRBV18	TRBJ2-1	CASSPQAGLAGSSYNEQFF
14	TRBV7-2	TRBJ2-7	CASSYLGLADEQYF
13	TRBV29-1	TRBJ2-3	CSVEAGGTDTQYF
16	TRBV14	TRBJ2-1	CASSQGQAGGQNEQFF